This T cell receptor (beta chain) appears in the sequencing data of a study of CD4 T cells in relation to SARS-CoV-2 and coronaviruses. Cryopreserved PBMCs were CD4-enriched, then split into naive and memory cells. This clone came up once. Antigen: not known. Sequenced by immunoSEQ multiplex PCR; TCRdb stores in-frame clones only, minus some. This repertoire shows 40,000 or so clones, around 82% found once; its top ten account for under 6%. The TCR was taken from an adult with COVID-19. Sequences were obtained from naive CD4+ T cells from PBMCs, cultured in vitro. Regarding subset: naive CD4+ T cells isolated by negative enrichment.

The CDR3 region is CASSMERGLSVSYEQYF. In DNA, the CDR3 is TGTGCCAGTAGTATGGAGCGTGGCCTCTCAGTCTCCTACGAGCAGTACTTC. The chain couples TRBV19 to TRBJ2-7; no firm D call. Between the trimmed V and J ends, which lost 3 bases and 0 bases, there was a span of 18 bases. The germline V gene has CDR1 LNHDA and CDR2 SQIVND (reference sequence). The CDR3 runs 17 residues.